These 5 T cell receptor beta chains came from one sample sequenced in a study of blood T cell repertoires in COVID-19. The protocol was immunoSEQ multiplex PCR, while the TCRdb copy is restricted to in-frame clones and leaves out a portion. The sample holds roughly 290,000 clones, 85% to 90% seen once. The sequenced sample consisted of PBMCs or T cells enriched from blood (not recorded which). These TCRs come from a woman in her late teens or twenties with acute COVID-19.

The gene calls are TRBV18 and TRBJ1-1; TRBD1 aligns across 7 bases. The length of the CDR3 is 18 residues. The trim removed 3 bases at V and 0 bases at J, leaving 13 bases unmatched. The germline V gene has CDR1 KGHSH and CDR2 LQKENI. CDR3 sequence: CASSPPGQRVTLNTEAFF. DNA of the CDR3: TGTGCCAGCTCACCCCCGGGACAGAGAGTAACGCTGAACACTGAAGCTTTCTTT. Looking up the rest from reference TRBV18 and TRBJ1-1 gives the full variable domain: NAGVMQNPRHLVRRRGQEARLRCSPMKGHSHVYWYRQLPEEGLKFMVYLQKENIIDESGMPKERFSAEFPKEGPSILRIQQVVRGDSAAYFCASSPPGQRVTLNTEAFFGQGTRLTVV.

The chain is built from TRBV5-8 and TRBJ2-5; a possible D gene is TRBD1 (7 bases). V lost 4 bases, J lost 3 bases, and 19 bases lay in between. The CDR3 runs to 16 residues. The germline V gene has CDR1 SGHTS and CDR2 YDEGEE. CDR3 amino acids: CASSTKKPGGKETQYF. CDR3 sequence (DNA): TGTGCCAGCAGCACAAAAAAACCAGGGGGGAAAGAGACCCAGTACTTC. The whole variable domain, filled in from reference TRBV5-8 and TRBJ2-5, reads EAGVTQSPTHLIKTRGQQATLRCSPISGHTSVYWYQQALGLGLQFLLWYDEGEERNRGNFPPRFSGRQFPNYSSELNVNALELEDSALYLCASSTKKPGGKETQYFGPGTRLLVL.

This clone has a handful of counts. This chain connects TRBV30 to TRBJ2-7; 7 bases align to TRBD1. This CDR3 comprises 17 residues. V lost 2 bases, J lost 2 bases, and 15 bases stayed unmatched. From germline, CDR1 is GTSNPN and CDR2 SVGIG (reference sequence). Here the CDR3 DNA reads TGTGCCTGGAGTAGAACACCGGGACAGCCTACGGCCTACGAGCAGTACTTC. Its translation: CAWSRTPGQPTAYEQYF. The full variable domain, with the rest looked up from reference TRBV30 and TRBJ2-7, is SQTIHQWPATLVQPVGSPLSLECTVEGTSNPNLYWYRQAAGRGLQLLFYSVGIGQISSEVPQNLSASRPQDRQFILSSKKLLLSDSGFYLCAWSRTPGQPTAYEQYFGPGTRLTVT.

This clone was seen more than once but under ten times. V and J are TRBV7-9 and TRBJ2-1; 10 bases line up with TRBD2. The CDR3 spans 17 residues. V lost 2 bases, J lost 4 bases, and 8 bases stayed unmatched. The germline gives CDR1 SEHNR, CDR2 FQNEAQ (reference sequence). The CDR3 sequence is CASSLYGVAGGYNEQFF. In nucleotides, the CDR3 is TGTGCCAGCAGCTTATACGGTGTAGCGGGAGGTTACAATGAGCAGTTCTTC.

This chain links TRBV24-1 with TRBJ2-3, with a weak D call TRBD1 (6 bases). The CDR3 covers 20 residues. V gave up 1 base and J gave up 0 bases, with 22 bases separating them. CDR1 and CDR2 (germline): KGHDR, SFDVKD. CDR3 residues: CATSDFRSGTNLASTDTQYF. The CDR3 bases are TGTGCCACCAGTGATTTCCGATCCGGGACAAACCTAGCTAGCACAGATACGCAGTATTTT.